This T cell receptor (beta chain) was sequenced for a study of T cell clones after liver transplantation. Study-wide results and caveats: Circulating graft-donor-reactive CD4 TCRbeta sequences fell significantly post-transplant in 5 of 8 subjects. Conclusions were preliminary, with small, heterogeneous patient groups.

As regards this clone: The antigen is undetermined.

Germline V CDR1 and CDR2: SGHTA, FQGTGA. The CDR3 runs to 15 residues. V lost 5 bases and J lost 7; bases outside the gene matches: 9. The assay was immunoSEQ multiplex PCR, and TCRdb's table has in-frame clones only and misses some. The data contain about 78,000 clones, roughly 80% of them singletons. The chain has TRBV7-3 and TRBJ2-2, with TRBD2 identical over 8 bases. Source: CD4+ T cells from blood, taken before liver transplant. The clonotype was recovered from a human donor who received a liver transplant. The CDR3 is CASSLAPSGGGELFF. CDR3 nucleotides: TGTGCCAGCAGCCTGGCGCCGAGCGGGGGCGGGGAGCTGTTTTTT.